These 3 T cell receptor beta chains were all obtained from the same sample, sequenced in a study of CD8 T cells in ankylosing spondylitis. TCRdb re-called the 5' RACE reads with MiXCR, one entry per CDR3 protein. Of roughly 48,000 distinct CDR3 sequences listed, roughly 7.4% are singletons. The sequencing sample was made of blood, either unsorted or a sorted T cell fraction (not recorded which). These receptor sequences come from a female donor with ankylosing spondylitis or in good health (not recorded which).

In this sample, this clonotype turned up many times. The CDR3 here is CSASRGVQPQHF. For the CDR3, the DNA is TGCAGTGCTTCGAGGGGGGTACAGCCCCAGCATTTT. V is TRBV20-1 and J is TRBJ1-5, with TRBD1 as a possible D gene (6 bases). Trimming stripped 5 bases from V and 7 bases from J, with 12 bases between. The CDR3 is made up of 12 amino acids. Germline loops: CDR1 DFQATT, CDR2 SNEGSKA (reference sequence).

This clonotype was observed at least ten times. The CDR3 is CASSESGGGGYNEQFF. CDR3 DNA sequence: TGTGCCAGCAGTGAAAGTGGCGGGGGGGGCTACAATGAGCAGTTCTTC. The chain links TRBV6-1 to TRBJ2-1; 9 bases line up with TRBD2. Per germline, CDR1 MNHNS and CDR2 SASEGT. The CDR3 loop spans 16 amino acids. Trimming took 2 bases from V and 3 from J; bases not matched to a gene: 5.

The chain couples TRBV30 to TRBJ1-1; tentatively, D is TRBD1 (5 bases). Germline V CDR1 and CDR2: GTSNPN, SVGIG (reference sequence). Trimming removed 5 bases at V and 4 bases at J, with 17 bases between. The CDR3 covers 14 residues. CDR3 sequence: CAWGQGSIGTEAFF. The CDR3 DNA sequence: TGTGCCTGGGGGCAGGGAAGTATTGGCACTGAAGCTTTCTTT.